This T cell receptor beta chain was captured in a study of regulatory T cells in long-lasting Graves disease. Study information: The definition of persistent Graves' disease was over 5 years of antithyroid drugs with positive TSH receptor antibodies.

Library construction for TCR beta used iRepertoire HTBI primers and Arm-PCR of CDR3 regions. TCRdb processed the multiplex PCR reads anew with MiXCR; each CDR3 protein has one entry. The table records around 450,000 distinct CDR3 sequences, 20% to 25% of them present only once. Comment on this clonotype: Its specificity is not known.

The time point is: persistent/refractory GD, antithyroid drugs over 5 years with positive TRAb. Scientists built the TCR library using RNA that was extracted from PBMCs. The germline V and J ends were trimmed by 1 base and 1 base, with 11 bases remaining between them. The germline V gene encodes CDR1 SGHAT and CDR2 FQNNGV. There are 16 residues in the CDR3. Study-wide points: Only peripheral blood was studied, not thyroid tissue.

The chain carries TRBV11-2 and TRBJ2-1; the D gene is possibly TRBD2 (5 bases). The sequences come from peripheral blood mononuclear cells (PBMCs), collected when the disease was refractory, from a patient treated with antithyroid drugs. The clonotype originates from a female donor with Graves disease. The CDR3 spells CASSLGIGISYNEQFF. The CDR3 coding sequence is TGTGCCAGCAGCTTAGGGATCGGGATTTCCTACAATGAGCAGTTCTTC.